The rows below give T cell receptor beta chains drawn from one sample of a study of human CD8 memory T cell subsets. From its re-call of the 5' RACE reads, TCRdb lists each CDR3 protein once, without DNA. Here the sample table reports approximately 4,500 distinct CDR3 sequences. The sequenced sample consisted of CD8+ T cells from PBMCs. These receptors all stem from a human donor in good health. CDR3s include the opening cysteine and the closing phenylalanine or tryptophan. For some rows the clone size is stated as once, few or many, or as a class when expanded; others skip it.

abundance,v_gene,j_gene,CDR3aa
medium-sized,TRBV4-3,TRBJ2-5,CASSQDRQGWETQYF
NA,TRBV3-1,TRBJ2-2,CASSQMTGYHPHTGELFF
NA,TRBV6-4,TRBJ2-1,CASSDSNSGGYNEQFF
NA,TRBV24-1,TRBJ2-2,CATSGVTDTGELFF
NA,TRBV6-4,TRBJ2-2,CASSDSKAGVTGELFF
NA,TRBV29-1,TRBJ2-1,CSVVAGGEYEQFF
NA,TRBV6-2/TRBV6-3,TRBJ2-3,CASSYRLAGSDTQYF
NA,TRBV21-1,TRBJ2-2,CASSKGNTGELFF
medium-sized,TRBV20-1,TRBJ2-7,CSARGTSGGIYEQYF
medium-sized,TRBV30,TRBJ1-1,CAWSVRLEGYTEAFF
NA,TRBV7-6,TRBJ2-7,CASSPGVGSYEQYF
NA,TRBV4-3,TRBJ2-1,CASSQDYSSYSYNEQFF
medium-sized,TRBV4-3,TRBJ2-1,CASSHRTGDYNEQFF
NA,TRBV2,TRBJ2-7,CASSDGTGRGQYF
NA,TRBV6-1,TRBJ1-1,CASSGSPSGGNTEAFF
NA,TRBV30,TRBJ1-6,CAWRPLTGVSSPLHF
medium-sized,TRBV4-2,TRBJ2-2,CASSQDPTGGTGELFF
medium-sized,TRBV7-9,TRBJ2-3,CASSLQAQGDIDTQYF
NA,TRBV6-2/TRBV6-3,TRBJ1-5,CASSYIRNRISNQPQHF
medium-sized,TRBV6-2/TRBV6-3,TRBJ2-1,CASSYAGGTSDEQFF
NA,TRBV4-2,TRBJ2-1,CASSQERGTSGEQFF
NA,TRBV2,TRBJ2-1,CASSGPQTGFVKFF
NA,TRBV6-5,TRBJ2-1,CASSFLDEQFF
NA,TRBV20-1,TRBJ2-1,CSASPGQGEAYEQFF
large,TRBV15,TRBJ2-1,CATGKSGAYNEQFF
medium-sized,TRBV20-1,TRBJ2-7,CSARSIAGETYEQYF
NA,TRBV18,TRBJ1-1,CASSYLRVMNTEAFF
NA,TRBV6-2/TRBV6-3,TRBJ2-7,CASSQSPRGAYEQYF
NA,TRBV4-3,TRBJ2-3,CASSQRSDFTDTQYF
medium-sized,TRBV6-2/TRBV6-3,TRBJ2-3,CASRSSVRDADTQYF
NA,TRBV10-3,TRBJ1-1,CATREKEHTEAFF
NA,TRBV6-2/TRBV6-3,TRBJ2-1,CASSSAGSSYNEQFF
medium-sized,TRBV7-9,TRBJ2-3,CASSLVGTSTDTQYF
NA,TRBV20-1,TRBJ2-5,CSAKLVSGFGETQYF
NA,TRBV10-3,TRBJ2-5,CAISEPTLQETQYF
NA,TRBV12-5,TRBJ2-7,CASGLAAGAYEQYF
medium-sized,TRBV6-4,TRBJ2-1,CASSDGGSSVNEQFF
NA,TRBV6-2/TRBV6-3,TRBJ1-5,CASSYSSENQPQHF
NA,TRBV27,TRBJ2-5,CASSFEGSLETQYF
medium-sized,TRBV29-1,TRBJ1-1,CSVEGGISNEAFF
NA,TRBV6-4,TRBJ2-1,CASSESESSYNEQFF
NA,TRBV6-4,TRBJ1-6,CASSADTANSPLHF
medium-sized,TRBV20-1,TRBJ1-5,CSAREGGDIQPQHF
NA,TRBV15,TRBJ2-3,CATSRVRGTGGTDTQYF
NA,TRBV6-4,TRBJ2-1,CASSDSRGGGNEQFF
large,TRBV6-4,TRBJ2-3,CASSDSEGSTDTQYF
NA,TRBV20-1,TRBJ2-1,CSAGVPSGGDHNEQFF
NA,TRBV4-2,TRBJ2-3,CASSPTDGPTDTQYF
NA,TRBV7-9,TRBJ2-1,CASSYWDEQFF